This T cell receptor beta chain was identified in a study of CXCR3-negative and CXCR3-positive naive CD8 T cells. This CDR3 is 16 amino acids long. Germline V gene lookup returns CDR1 SGHTA and CDR2 FQGNSA. Through 5' RACE with UMI labels, the TRB cDNA libraries were prepared. Each CDR3 protein gets one entry in TCRdb, which reprocessed the 5' RACE reads and gives no DNA. Recorded for this sample: 110,000 or so distinct CDR3 sequences. Study-level results: CXCR3-expressing naive cells carried TRB CDR3s more hydrophobic than those of CXCR3-negative naive cells. Naive CXCR3-negative and CXCR3-positive cells had similar TRBV-TRBJ usage; memory differed. After cryopreservation, CXCR3 expression dropped partially; most assays used fresh PBMCs.

As for this clonotype: What it recognizes is unknown.

The study sorted every CD8+ T cell subset in triplicate at under 350,000 cells each. Naive CD8+ T cells displayed a CD45RO-CCR7+CD27+CD95- phenotype. The chain employs TRBV7-2 and TRBJ2-4; TCRdb indicates TRBD1, and absent DNA this call remains unverified. This TCR was sampled from a human donor in good health. Some clones in this sample may be carry-over from other donors' samples. The sample comprised naive CXCR3+ CD8+ T cells from blood. Documented subset: CD45RO-CCR7+CD27+CD95- naive CD8+ T cells expressing CXCR3 (TNR3+). The CDR3 loop reads CASSLTSPSWGDIQYF.